The 22 T cell receptor beta chains presented below share a single source sample, sequenced in a study of beta chain features in type 1 diabetes (dated by TCRdb to about 2018). General findings and caveats noted by the study authors: In all four CD4+ subsets, TCRB CDR3 length was moderately but significantly shorter in type 1 diabetes patients.

The antigens these receptors bind are not known. The library was produced with the immunoSEQ multiplex PCR assay. The High Capacity cDNA Reverse Transcription Kit was used to reverse transcribe all of the isolated RNA, meaning that expressed TCRB transcripts were what got sequenced. TCRdb provides this immuneACCESS table in a form limited to in-frame rearrangements. Some clones are lacking; in checked studies, under half of them reflect an unresolved V gene, and why the rest are absent is not known. Within this sample are around 710,000 clones, with around an eighth of them counted one time only. The top ten hold around 0.12% of the sample. Specimen: naive CD4+ T cells from blood. What the cell subset or site label conveys for this sample: true naive CD4+ T cells. These receptors were obtained from a man aged 25 to 40 with type 1 diabetes.

This clone has a handful of counts. This sequence joins TRBV2 and TRBJ2-2; D gene uncertain. This CDR3 has 14 amino acids. The V gene's germline CDR1 is SNHLY and CDR2 FYNNEI. V lost 6 bases to trimming and J lost 0 bases, with 8 bases between them. CDR3 loop: CASRKPANTGELFF. The CDR3 DNA reads TGTGCCAGCAGGAAGCCGGCGAACACCGGGGAGCTGTTTTTT.

The rearrangement joins TRBV29-1 to TRBJ2-2; 7 positions agree with TRBD2. The CDR3 sequence is 13 residues long. The trim removed 6 bases at V and 5 bases at J, leaving 6 bases unmatched. Looked up from germline, CDR1 is SQVTM and CDR2 is ANQGSEA. The CDR3 loop reads CSVIGLETGELFF. CDR3 DNA: TGCAGCGTCATCGGACTAGAAACCGGGGAGCTGTTTTTT.

The sample holds a few counts of this clone. This rearrangement joins TRBV2 to TRBJ2-1; D perhaps matches TRBD1 (6 bases). The CDR3 runs 14 residues. The V end lost 11 bases, the J end lost 4 bases, and 18 bases lay between the germline ends. Germline CDR1 and CDR2: SNHLY and FYNNEI. CDR3 in DNA: TGTGCCGGCCCCGGGACAAATCTTTACAATGAGCAGTTCTTC. Protein product: CAGPGTNLYNEQFF.

This clone was seen a handful of times. The chain combines TRBV30 with TRBJ2-2; 10 bases fit TRBD1. The CDR3 totals 15 residues. V dropped 2 bases and J dropped 7; count of bases not matched to a gene: 7. Germline CDR1 reads GTSNPN; CDR2 reads SVGIG (reference sequence). CDR3 loop: CAWSLGTGEVGELFF. CDR3 DNA sequence: TGTGCCTGGAGTCTTGGGACAGGGGAGGTCGGGGAGCTGTTTTTT.

The chain links TRBV5-1 to TRBJ1-5; D is unresolved. The V and J ends lost 0 bases and 3 bases respectively, with 13 bases between them. The CDR3 has 16 residues. Germline CDR1 is SGHRS and CDR2 is YFSETQ. The CDR3, as DNA: TGCGCCAGCAGCTTGGCCGGGGAGGGCCACAATCAGCCCCAGCATTTT. It encodes CASSLAGEGHNQPQHF. Drawing the rest from reference TRBV5-1 and TRBJ1-5, the complete variable domain is KAGVTQTPRYLIKTRGQQVTLSCSPISGHRSVSWYQQTPGQGLQFLFEYFSETQRNKGNFPGRFSGRQFSNSRSEMNVSTLELGDSALYLCASSLAGEGHNQPQHFGDGTRLSIL.

This clone came up a few times. The V call is TRBV6-6, the J call TRBJ2-3; the match to TRBD2 covers 7 bases. The CDR3 covers 16 residues. The V and J ends lost 7 bases and 3 bases, in that order; junction bases with no gene match: 13. CDR1 is MNHNY and CDR2 is SVGAGI in the germline V gene (reference sequence). DNA for the CDR3: TGTGCCAGCAAATCAGGACGGGAGGCGAGGACAGATACGCAGTATTTT. It codes for CASKSGREARTDTQYF.

V and J are TRBV20-1 and TRBJ2-5; no reliable D call. Germline loops: CDR1 DFQATT, CDR2 SNEGSKA (reference sequence). Trimming pared 6 bases from V and 5 bases from J, leaving 10 bases between. This CDR3 comprises 11 residues. The CDR3 is CSAPDRETQYF. CDR3 DNA sequence: TGCAGTGCACCCGACCGGGAGACCCAGTACTTC.

This sequence joins TRBV7-2 and TRBJ1-6; D gene unclear. Per the germline V gene, CDR1 is SGHTA and CDR2 is FQGNSA. CDR3 length equals 15 residues. V lost 3 bases and J 0 bases, leaving 6 bases between the germline ends. The CDR3 nucleotides are TGTGCCAGCAGCTTCGATCCCTCCTATAATTCACCCCTCCACTTT. Encoded protein: CASSFDPSYNSPLHF.

This clone was observed a handful of times. The chain recombines TRBV9 with TRBJ2-7; D unclear. CDR1 is SGDLS, CDR2 YYNGEE, per germline. CDR3 length equals 15 residues. The V end was cut by 0 bases, the J end by 3 bases, with 13 bases between. CDR3 coding DNA: TGTGCCAGCAGCGTAGGCCCCACATCCGGCTACGAGCAGTACTTC. Its translation: CASSVGPTSGYEQYF.

This clone was counted only a few times. V and J are TRBV5-1 and TRBJ1-4, with D hard to call. Germline values: CDR1 SGHRS, CDR2 YFSETQ. V lost 4 bases to trimming and J lost 2 bases, with 12 bases between them. The CDR3 is 15 amino acids. In nucleotides, the CDR3 is TGCGCCAGCAGCCCGGCGGTGAGGACTAATGAAAAACTGTTTTTT. It encodes CASSPAVRTNEKLFF.

This clone was found a few times. The J gene is TRBJ1-3, the V gene TRBV9; D possibly corresponds to TRBD1 (6 bases). Trimming removed 0 bases from V and 1 base from J, with 8 bases in between. Germline V gene lookup returns CDR1 SGDLS and CDR2 YYNGEE. The CDR3 runs 15 residues. CDR3 sequence reads: CASSVDGQSGNTIYF. In DNA form, the CDR3 reads TGTGCCAGCAGCGTAGATGGACAGTCTGGAAACACCATATATTTT.

The rearrangement uses TRBV6-6 and TRBJ2-3; D is perhaps TRBD2 (5 bases). CDR3 length: 14 residues. Germline lookup yields CDR1 MNHNY and CDR2 SVGAGI (reference sequence). V gave up 6 bases and J gave up 3 bases, with 13 bases separating them. CDR3 protein: CASSRTAETDTQYF. In nucleotides, the CDR3 is TGTGCCAGCAGCCGGACTGCTGAGACAGATACGCAGTATTTT.

This clone was observed a handful of times. V is TRBV19 and J is TRBJ2-2; possible D gene TRBD2, 5 bases. With 8 bases removed from V and 5 bases from J, the gap between germline ends came to 12 bases. Germline assignment: CDR1 LNHDA and CDR2 SQIVND (reference sequence). CDR3 length equals 13 residues. CDR3 nucleotides: TGTGCCAGTCGATCGCGCGGGACCGGGGAGCTGTTTTTT. Protein sequence: CASRSRGTGELFF. The full variable domain, rest sourced from reference TRBV19 and TRBJ2-2, is DGGITQSPKYLFRKEGQNVTLSCEQNLNHDAMYWYRQDPGQGLRLIYYSQIVNDFQKGDIAEGYSVSREKKESFPLTVTSAQKNPTAFYLCASRSRGTGELFFGEGSRLTVL.

Only a few counts were recorded for this clone. The chain joins TRBV7-8 to TRBJ1-2; tentatively, D is TRBD1 (6 bases). The CDR3 is 14 residues long. V lost 5 bases and J lost 2, with 12 bases in between. Germline CDR1 is SGHVS and CDR2 is FQNEAQ. CDR3 nucleotide sequence: TGTGCCAGCAGCAAAGACAGGAGAAACTATGGCTACACCTTC. It translates to CASSKDRRNYGYTF. The whole variable domain, remainder taken from reference TRBV7-8 and TRBJ1-2, is GAGVSQSPRYKVAKRGQDVALRCDPISGHVSLFWYQQALGQGPEFLTYFQNEAQLDKSGLPSDRFFAERPEGSVSTLKIQRTQQEDSAVYLCASSKDRRNYGYTFGSGTRLTVV.

The V and J genes are TRBV7-9 and TRBJ1-2; 8 positions agree with TRBD1. There are 16 residues in the CDR3. The ends lost 10 bases at V and 3 bases at J; junction bases unmatched: 16. CDR1 and CDR2 (germline): SEHNR, FQNEAQ (reference sequence). The CDR3 DNA sequence: TGTGCCACAGGCTCAGGGGGCGAGGGGAATTACTATGGCTACACCTTC. Residues: CATGSGGEGNYYGYTF.

This clone has a handful of counts. The V gene is TRBV18, the J gene TRBJ1-2, with 7 positions matching TRBD1. The ends lost 7 bases at V and 8 bases at J; junction bases unmatched: 13. The germline V gene encodes CDR1 KGHSH and CDR2 LQKENI. The CDR3 runs 14 residues. The CDR3 coding sequence is TGTGCCAGCTTGGATAACCGGGACAGCCGAGGCTACACCTTC. It yields the protein CASLDNRDSRGYTF.

This clone was seen a few times. The J gene is TRBJ1-5, the V gene TRBV7-2, with D possibly matching TRBD1 (5 bases). CDR3 size: 16 residues. Germline loops: CDR1 SGHTA, CDR2 FQGNSA. The V and J ends lost 5 bases and 1 base respectively, with 15 bases between them. The CDR3 sequence: CASSLTTDPSNQPQHF. DNA for the CDR3: TGTGCCAGCAGCCTGACGACAGACCCGAGCAATCAGCCCCAGCATTTT.

The chain carries TRBV2 and TRBJ2-5, with D possibly being TRBD2 (6 bases). Trimming pared 7 bases from V and 1 base from J, leaving 13 bases between. The CDR3 is 14 amino acids. Per germline, CDR1 SNHLY and CDR2 FYNNEI. CDR3 in DNA: TGTGCCAGCAACGGACGGGGGACCCAAGAGACCCAGTACTTC. Amino acids: CASNGRGTQETQYF.

The chain uses TRBV6-5 and TRBJ2-3, with TRBD2 matching 10 bases. CDR3 length: 15 amino acids. Germline loops: CDR1 MNHEY, CDR2 SVGAGI. The V segment lost 8 bases and the J segment 2 bases; nucleotides outside the gene matches: 7. In DNA form, the CDR3 reads TGTGCCAGCGGACCTAGCGGGGGCTCCACAGATACGCAGTATTTT. Protein: CASGPSGGSTDTQYF.

V gene TRBV15 combines with J gene TRBJ2-7; a weak D match, TRBD2 (5 bases). The CDR3 covers 14 residues. The V end was cut by 4 bases, the J end by 4 bases, with 14 bases between. Germline V lookup: CDR1 LNHNV, CDR2 YYDKDF (reference sequence). The CDR3 region is CATSKVANPYEQYF. The CDR3 DNA follows: TGTGCCACCAGCAAGGTAGCGAACCCTTACGAGCAGTACTTC.

The chain combines TRBV7-2 with TRBJ2-1, with a tentative D call TRBD2 (7 bases). This CDR3 has 12 amino acids. V lost 10 bases and J lost 8, with 15 bases in between. Germline CDR1 is SGHTA and CDR2 is FQGNSA. This CDR3 reads CATGGHYDEQFF. The CDR3 nucleotides are TGTGCCACCGGGGGGCATTATGATGAGCAGTTCTTC.

There are a few counts of this clone. The sample holds other DNA sequences that translate to the same CDR3. CDR3 in DNA: TGTGCCAGTAGTATCCGGGAGACCCAGTACTTC. Translating it yields CASSIRETQYF. V gene TRBV19 combines with J gene TRBJ2-5; D gene ambiguous. Per germline, CDR1 LNHDA and CDR2 SQIVND (reference sequence). The CDR3 spans 11 residues. V was cut by 3 bases and J by 5 bases, with 4 bases left in between.